This is a list of T cell receptor beta chains from one sample in a study of blood T cell repertoires in COVID-19. Generated by immunoSEQ multiplex PCR, the TCRdb table keeps only in-frame clones and is missing some. The data contain under 200,000 clones, roughly 86% of them seen just once; the ten biggest clones take up around 25%. The material sequenced was PBMCs or T cells enriched from blood (not recorded which). The receptors were sampled from a middle-aged woman in a cohort exposed to, infected with or recovered from COVID-19 (not recorded which). Both conserved end residues are trimmed from each CDR3. Fields, in order: clone size, V gene, J gene, CDR3 protein. Expanded clones get a size class; other rows say once, few or many, or leave the size out.

.	TRBV11-2	TRBJ2-3	ASSGSDREETDTQY
.	TRBV5-4	TRBJ2-1	ASSLGRVEDYNEQF
.	TRBV7-2	TRBJ1-2	ASSPSGAGPRWGYT
.	TRBV2	TRBJ1-4	ASAEEANEKLF
.	TRBV5-4	TRBJ2-7	ASSLKATVYEQY
.	TRBV7-8	TRBJ1-1	ASSLDEGNTEAF
.	TRBV7-8	TRBJ2-7	ASSQGGSYEQY
.	TRBV7-9	TRBJ1-1	ASSLEWDSAF
once	TRBV7-8	TRBJ2-2	ASSLGDGGARELF
.	TRBV7-9	TRBJ1-2	ASSPTLYYSYGYT
.	TRBV4-3	TRBJ2-7	ASSQGTGGAYEQY
.	TRBV5-1	TRBJ1-3	ASSLEEGRNTIY
once	TRBV19	TRBJ1-5	ASSLRQGASQPQH
.	TRBV5-1	TRBJ2-1	ASSTDRAIVANEQF
.	TRBV9	TRBJ2-7	ASSVGGNTYEQY
few	TRBV5-1	TRBJ2-3	ASAPRGATDTQY
.	TRBV24-1	TRBJ1-2	ATSEGGQGHGYT
.	TRBV15	TRBJ2-5	ATSRFEETQY
.	TRBV19	TRBJ2-1	ASTITGTTNEQF
.	TRBV5-1	TRBJ2-1	ASSLVGSGNEQF
many	TRBV19	TRBJ2-1	ASSRGSSGQF
.	TRBV19	TRBJ2-5	ASSIEGRTYQETQY
.	TRBV11-3	TRBJ1-1	ASSLLTDNTEAF
.	TRBV14	TRBJ1-1	ASSPKIEGTEAF
.	TRBV6-5	TRBJ2-5	ASTYAGKEY
.	TRBV6-4	TRBJ2-1	ASSYQGAGGYNEQF
few	TRBV4-2	TRBJ2-2	ASSQEGSGGPGGELF
.	TRBV12-3/TRBV12-4	TRBJ2-3	ASSFSGGPGY
.	TRBV25-1	TRBJ2-7	ASRSPGGYGYEQY
few	TRBV5-4	TRBJ1-1	ASSLTRRDTEAF